The TCR beta chain described here comes from a study of blood T cell repertoires in COVID-19. Study-level information: Samples taken during acute and convalescent COVID-19 were collected in the United States, Italy and Spain.

CDR1 SGHRS and CDR2 YFSETQ come from the germline V gene. The CDR3 runs to 16 residues. V lost 0 bases to trimming and J lost 9 bases, with 19 bases between them. Using immunoSEQ multiplex PCR, the repertoire was profiled, and TCRdb retains in-frame clones only, with some absent. The table includes approximately 300,000 clones, around 90% detected once. Participants' reported clinical history set cohort assignment. Sequencing was carried out using PBMCs or T cells enriched from blood (not recorded which). The clonotype originates from a woman aged 25 to 45 who had recovered from COVID-19. The chain employs TRBV5-1 and TRBJ2-1; maybe TRBD2 (6 bases). The CDR3 sequence is CASSLAPLRDSGEQFF. CDR3 sequence (DNA): TGCGCCAGCAGCTTGGCCCCGCTTAGGGACTCAGGTGAGCAGTTCTTC.